This TCR beta chain derives from a study of cytomegalovirus exposure and HLA in healthy donors. For the study at large: Genotyping showed roughly 76% of about 370 donors falling in the Caucasian-associated ancestry cluster. Study-wide results and caveats: As confirmed in vitro, three CMV-associated chains were specific for CMV antigens. Earlier results showed most TCR beta V segments being productive about 87% or about 30% of the time.

The PCR contained 60 Vbeta and 13 Jbeta primers. Only in-frame clones appear in the TCRdb table, and some are missing; sequencing was by immunoSEQ multiplex PCR. The sample lists around 170,000 clones, more than 65% seen once, with over 3.5% in the top ten. A note on this clone: The antigen is not known.

Sequences were obtained from PBMCs. The TCR was taken from a man in his fifties in good health and CMV-seronegative.

CDR3 DNA: TGTGCCAGCAGTGGGCTAGCGGGGACCTTAAATGAGCAGTTCTTC. Translating gives CASSGLAGTLNEQFF. V is TRBV6-1 and J is TRBJ2-1; 9 nucleotides align to TRBD2. This CDR3 comprises 15 residues. The junction had 8 bases not matched to a gene; V was cut back by 4 bases and J by 7 bases. The germline gives CDR1 MNHNS, CDR2 SASEGT.